The clone carrying this T cell receptor (beta chain) was counted once. The PCR made use of 60 Vbeta and 13 Jbeta primers. The protocol was immunoSEQ multiplex PCR, while the TCRdb copy is restricted to in-frame clones and leaves out a portion. The top ten hold 2.5% to 3% of the sample, which has about 120,000 clones, more than 70% seen once. This entry belongs to a study of cytomegalovirus exposure and HLA in healthy donors. The specimen was PBMCs. The receptor's source is a woman in her sixties in good health and CMV-seropositive.

As DNA, the CDR3 is TGTGCCAGCAGCGTTGCGGCGGGAGCCCGCCATACGCAGTATTTT. The encoded protein is CASSVAAGARHTQYF. The chain employs TRBV9 and TRBJ2-3; 7 bases agree with TRBD2. Germline-derived CDR1 and CDR2 are SGDLS and YYNGEE. The CDR3 spans 15 residues. V was clipped by 2 bases and J by 7 bases; unmatched bases: 10.